One and the same sample provided the 29 T cell receptor beta chains below, sequenced in a study of blood T cell repertoires in COVID-19. Profiling relied on immunoSEQ multiplex PCR, and the TCRdb table lists in-frame clones only, not all of them. The sample holds some 230,000 clones, 80% to 90% seen once. Sequences were obtained from PBMCs or T cells enriched from blood (not recorded which). The receptor source for this set is a woman under 30 in a cohort exposed to, infected with or recovered from COVID-19 (not recorded which).

The CDR3 here is CASSVGLAADGGYTF. CDR3 nucleotides: TGTGCCAGCAGCGTAGGTCTGGCGGCAGATGGCGGCTACACCTTC. J is TRBJ1-2 and V is TRBV9, with D uncertain. CDR1 is SGDLS, CDR2 YYNGEE, per germline. V lost 0 bases and J lost 8, with 17 bases in between. The CDR3 runs to 15 residues.

The chain joins TRBV29-1 to TRBJ2-1; D might be TRBD1 (5 bases). Trimming pared 4 bases from V and 5 bases from J, leaving 9 bases between. Per the germline V gene, CDR1 is SQVTM and CDR2 is ANQGSEA. The CDR3 is 12 residues long. The CDR3 DNA reads TGCAGCGTTGGGGGCTACAACAATGAGCAGTTCTTC. It codes for CSVGGYNNEQFF.

This chain connects TRBV9 to TRBJ1-3, with 8 bases aligning to TRBD1. This CDR3 has 16 amino acids. The V gene's germline CDR1 is SGDLS and CDR2 YYNGEE. Trimming cost V 3 bases and J 0 bases; bases outside gene matches: 5. The CDR3 is CASSGTGQDSGNTIYF. DNA for the CDR3: TGTGCCAGCAGCGGTACGGGACAGGACTCTGGAAACACCATATATTTT.

The chain has TRBV5-1 and TRBJ1-1, with TRBD1 matching over 7 bases. From germline, CDR1 is SGHRS and CDR2 YFSETQ. The V and J ends lost 3 bases and 8 bases, in that order; junction bases with no gene match: 4. CDR3 length: 12 residues. CDR3 sequence (DNA): TGCGCCAGCAGCTCGGACAGGTTAGAAGCTTTCTTT. Its protein is CASSSDRLEAFF.

The gene calls are TRBV11-3 and TRBJ2-2; D ambiguous. The CDR3 is 14 amino acids. Germline CDR1 reads SGHNT; CDR2 reads YENEEA. The ends were cut back, 0 bases at V and 1 base at J, with 3 bases in the middle. CDR3 loop: CASSLEQNTGELFF. For the CDR3, the DNA is TGTGCCAGCAGCTTAGAACAGAACACCGGGGAGCTGTTTTTT. The full variable domain, its missing parts supplied by reference TRBV11-3 and TRBJ2-2, is EAGVVQSPRYKIIEKKQPVAFWCNPISGHNTLYWYLQNLGQGPELLIRYENEEAVDDSQLPKDRFSAERLKGVDSTLKIQPAELGDSAVYLCASSLEQNTGELFFGEGSRLTVL.

In this sample, this clone turned up a few times. The chain couples TRBV2 to TRBJ1-1; TRBD1 agrees at 7 bases. J lost 1 base, V lost 9 bases, and 11 bases had no gene match. Per germline, CDR1 SNHLY and CDR2 FYNNEI. This CDR3 region has 15 residues. The CDR3: CARAGPAGGNTEAFF. The CDR3 region has the DNA TGTGCCAGGGCTGGGCCGGCAGGGGGGAACACTGAAGCTTTCTTT.

This chain links TRBV7-3 with TRBJ2-7; D possibly corresponds to TRBD2 (6 bases). The germline V gene encodes CDR1 SGHTA and CDR2 FQGTGA. The V end lost 0 bases, the J end lost 4 bases, and 7 bases lay between the germline ends. The CDR3 sequence is 13 residues long. The chain's CDR3 is CASSLTRGYEQYF. CDR3 bases: TGTGCCAGCAGCTTAACACGGGGGTACGAGCAGTACTTC.

V usage is TRBV5-8 and J usage is TRBJ2-3; D perhaps matches TRBD1 (6 bases). CDR1 SGHTS and CDR2 YDEGEE come from the germline V gene. Trimming removed 1 base at V and 3 bases at J, with 12 bases between. The CDR3 has 15 residues. CDR3 bases: TGTGCCAGCAGCTTGTGGGGGACAAGAACAGATACGCAGTATTTT. It codes for CASSLWGTRTDTQYF.

The chain links TRBV4-1 to TRBJ1-1; no firm D call. The CDR3 sequence is 13 residues long. CDR1 and CDR2 from the germline V gene are MGHRA and YSYEKL. Trimming stripped 6 bases from V and 4 bases from J, with 12 bases between. CDR3 protein: CASRVPGGTEAFF. The DNA for the CDR3 is TGCGCCAGCAGAGTCCCTGGCGGCACTGAAGCTTTCTTT.

The chain has TRBV5-1 and TRBJ1-3, with no clear D. There are 16 residues in the CDR3. The germline V gene has CDR1 SGHRS and CDR2 YFSETQ. The V gene lost 4 bases and the J gene lost 4 bases, with 18 bases spanning the gap. The CDR3 sequence: CASSRDGQAEGNTIYF. The CDR3 nucleotides read TGCGCCAGCAGCCGTGATGGGCAAGCAGAAGGAAACACCATATATTTT.

The chain carries TRBV2 and TRBJ2-2; perhaps TRBD2 as D (5 bases). Germline CDR1 is SNHLY and CDR2 is FYNNEI. Trimming left V 4 bases short and J 2 bases short, with 11 bases between. The CDR3 runs to 15 residues. The CDR3: CASSVEETNTGELFF. CDR3 DNA sequence: TGTGCCAGCAGTGTGGAGGAAACCAACACCGGGGAGCTGTTTTTT.

The chain has TRBV28 and TRBJ1-5; 9 nucleotides match TRBD1. The germline gives CDR1 MDHEN, CDR2 SYDVKM. Germline trimming cut 8 bases from V and 3 bases from J; bases unmatched to any gene: 2. The CDR3 extends over 13 amino acids. The CDR3 bases are TGTGCCAGCGGACAGGGGTCCAATCAGCCCCAGCATTTT. Translating gives CASGQGSNQPQHF.

The genes are TRBV3-1 (or the pseudogene TRBV3-2) and TRBJ1-4; D is possibly TRBD1 (6 bases). V lost 1 base, J lost 7 bases, and 16 bases lay in between. From germline, CDR1 is LGHDT and CDR2 YNNKEL (reference sequence). The CDR3 runs 16 residues. Here the CDR3 DNA reads TGTGCCAGCAGCCAAGGGTTGGGCAGGGGCGGTGAAAAACTGTTTTTT. This translates into CASSQGLGRGGEKLFF.

The chain uses TRBV19 and TRBJ2-5, with 10 bases that match TRBD2. J gave up 5 bases and V 1 base, and 7 bases lay outside the gene matches. From germline, CDR1 is LNHDA and CDR2 SQIVND (reference sequence). This CDR3 region has 16 residues. CDR3 sequence (DNA): TGTGCCAGTAGTATAGGGTCTAGCGGGGGTGGGGAGACCCAGTACTTC. It encodes CASSIGSSGGGETQYF. Variable domain in full (rest from reference TRBV19 and TRBJ2-5): DGGITQSPKYLFRKEGQNVTLSCEQNLNHDAMYWYRQDPGQGLRLIYYSQIVNDFQKGDIAEGYSVSREKKESFPLTVTSAQKNPTAFYLCASSIGSSGGGETQYFGPGTRLLVL.

CDR3 loop: CASSVGLRETQYF. Written as DNA, the CDR3 is TGTGCCAGCAGTGTTGGGCTACGGGAGACCCAGTACTTC. This chain joins TRBV2 and TRBJ2-5; D unclear. Germline loops: CDR1 SNHLY, CDR2 FYNNEI. The CDR3 is made up of 13 amino acids. Deletions cut 4 bases from V and 5 bases from J, with 11 bases between.

The chain combines TRBV11-2 with TRBJ1-3, with D uncertain. Germline V CDR1 and CDR2: SGHAT, FQNNGV. V was shortened by 1 base and J by 2 bases, with 3 bases between the two germline ends. This CDR3 comprises 13 residues. The CDR3 here is CASSLGPGNTIYF. In DNA form, the CDR3 reads TGTGCCAGCAGCTTAGGGCCTGGAAACACCATATATTTT.

The CDR3 DNA is TGTGCCAGCAGTTATCAGGGGGCGAATGAGCAGTTCTTC. It specifies CASSYQGANEQFF. The chain employs TRBV6-5 and TRBJ2-1, with TRBD1 matching 8 bases. The J segment lost 7 bases and the V segment lost 3 bases, leaving 2 bases of the junction unmatched. This CDR3 has 13 amino acids. Germline V gene data show CDR1 as MNHEY and CDR2 as SVGAGI.

The rearrangement links TRBV15 to TRBJ1-2, with TRBD1 matching over 8 bases. With 1 base clipped from V and 10 bases from J, the junction kept 11 bases outside the gene matches. This CDR3 region has 15 residues. Germline values: CDR1 LNHNV, CDR2 YYDKDF (reference sequence). CDR3 region: CATSRGEDREGYYTF. DNA of the CDR3: TGTGCCACCAGCAGAGGAGAGGACAGGGAGGGTTACTACACCTTC. Using reference TRBV15 and TRBJ1-2 for the parts outside the CDR3, the full variable domain is DAMVIQNPRYQVTQFGKPVTLSCSQTLNHNVMYWYQQKSSQAPKLLFHYYDKDFNNEADTPDNFQSRRPNTSFCFLDIRSPGLGDTAMYLCATSRGEDREGYYTFGSGTRLTVV.

This clone appeared many times. The chain has TRBV6-2 or TRBV6-3 and TRBJ2-1; possibly TRBD2 for D (5 bases). The CDR3 loop spans 15 amino acids. From germline, CDR1 is MNHEY and CDR2 SVGEGT. Trimming cost V 6 bases and J 4 bases, with 16 bases left between them. The CDR3: CASSPGSREYNEQFF. The CDR3 DNA follows: TGTGCCAGCAGCCCCGGGTCGAGGGAATACAATGAGCAGTTCTTC.

In its sample, this clone was seen many times. This chain connects TRBV6-5 to TRBJ2-7, with 8 bases lining up with TRBD2. In germline, CDR1 is MNHEY, CDR2 SVGAGI. With 6 bases clipped from V and 4 bases from J, the junction kept 8 bases outside the gene matches. The CDR3 sequence is 14 residues long. The CDR3 spells CASRGGAGGYEQYF. In nucleotides, the CDR3 is TGTGCCAGCAGGGGAGGGGCGGGGGGTTACGAGCAGTACTTC.

The chain links TRBV7-6 to TRBJ2-5; 7 bases are shared with TRBD1. Looked up from germline, CDR1 is SGHVS and CDR2 is FNYEAQ. The CDR3 runs 16 residues. The V segment lost 1 base and the J segment 4 bases; nucleotides outside the gene matches: 9. DNA for the CDR3: TGTGCCAGCAGCTTAGGAGGGGGCGAGAGGGGAGAGACCCAGTACTTC. Translating gives CASSLGGGERGETQYF.

The genes are TRBV11-2 and TRBJ2-3; 9 bases fit TRBD2. The CDR3 has 15 residues. Germline V CDR1 and CDR2: SGHAT, FQNNGV. V lost 5 bases and J lost 1; bases outside the gene matches: 4. CDR3 DNA: TGTGCCAGCAGCATTAGCGGGAGCGGCACAGATACGCAGTATTTT. It translates to CASSISGSGTDTQYF.

The V and J genes are TRBV5-6 and TRBJ2-1; D remains unclear. V lost 1 base and J 8 bases, leaving 7 bases between the germline ends. The germline gives CDR1 SGHDT, CDR2 YYEEEE. The CDR3 totals 12 residues. The CDR3 loop is CASSLIIDEQFF. The CDR3 nucleotides read TGTGCCAGCAGCTTGATAATAGATGAGCAGTTCTTC.

The chain is built from TRBV14 and TRBJ2-3; 8 bases are a match to TRBD2. The CDR3 loop spans 16 amino acids. V gave up 0 bases and J gave up 4 bases; unmatched junction bases: 6. Germline V gene data show CDR1 as SGHDN and CDR2 as FVKESK. CDR3 coding DNA: TGTGCCAGCAGCCAAGATGCTAGCGGGTGGGCAGATACGCAGTATTTT. This sequence encodes CASSQDASGWADTQYF.

This rearrangement joins TRBV2 to TRBJ1-1; no clear D gene. V lost 6 bases to trimming and J lost 1 base, with 9 bases between them. Germline loops: CDR1 SNHLY, CDR2 FYNNEI. The CDR3 is 13 residues long. CDR3 sequence: CASRRVENTEAFF. In DNA form, the CDR3 reads TGTGCCAGCAGGAGGGTTGAGAACACTGAAGCTTTCTTT.

The V gene is TRBV7-2, the J gene TRBJ2-3; the D gene is possibly TRBD1 (6 bases). Germline V gene sequence: CDR1 SGHTA, CDR2 FQGNSA. V lost 5 bases and J 2 bases, leaving 17 bases between the germline ends. The CDR3 spans 16 residues. This CDR3 is CASSLTGTQSTDTQYF. In DNA, the CDR3 is TGTGCCAGCAGCCTGACCGGGACACAATCCACAGATACGCAGTATTTT.

V gene TRBV12-3 or TRBV12-4 combines with J gene TRBJ1-2; D possibly corresponds to TRBD1 (6 bases). The length of the CDR3 is 13 residues. V was shortened by 2 bases and J by 2 bases, with 6 bases between the two germline ends. CDR3 sequence reads: CASSLQGNYGYTF. CDR3 nucleotides: TGTGCCAGCAGTTTACAGGGGAACTATGGCTACACCTTC.

The V and J genes are TRBV5-6 and TRBJ2-2; 13 nucleotides match TRBD2. Germline values: CDR1 SGHDT, CDR2 YYEEEE. The CDR3 runs 17 residues. V dropped 3 bases and J dropped 5; count of bases not matched to a gene: 7. This CDR3 reads CASSSGLAGRKTGELFF. DNA for the CDR3: TGTGCCAGCAGCTCGGGACTAGCGGGGAGGAAGACCGGGGAGCTGTTTTTT.

The J gene is TRBJ2-3, the V gene TRBV5-6; 9 positions match TRBD2. The CDR3 has 15 residues. CDR1 SGHDT and CDR2 YYEEEE come from the germline V gene. V gave up 2 bases and J gave up 6 bases; unmatched junction bases: 7. DNA for the CDR3: TGTGCCAGCAGCTTTCCGGGACTAGCAGGCGATACGCAGTATTTT. Translation gives CASSFPGLAGDTQYF. The complete variable domain, with remaining parts taken from reference TRBV5-6 and TRBJ2-3, reads DAGVTQSPTHLIKTRGQQVTLRCSPKSGHDTVSWYQQALGQGPQFIFQYYEEEERQRGNFPDRFSGHQFPNYSSELNVNALLLGDSALYLCASSFPGLAGDTQYFGPGTRLTVL.